A selection of T cell receptor beta chains follows, all from one sample in a study of T cell changes during pregnancy in multiple sclerosis. The table came from immunoSEQ multiplex PCR; TCRdb's copy has only in-frame clones and leaves some out. The sample lists approximately 10,000 clones, around four fifths seen once, with around 11% in the top ten. This specimen was CD8+ T cells from peripheral blood mononuclear cells, taken after pregnancy. The source is a female donor in good health, enrolled as a control in a pregnancy study. Both conserved end residues are part of each CDR3. Fields, in order: clone size, D gene, J gene, V gene, CDR3 DNA, CDR3 protein. D genes are given only for firm matches. The size field is filled for only some rows; it gives once, few, many or a size class.

size: NA
D: NA
J: TRBJ2-1
V: TRBV2
DNA: TGTGCCAGCAGTCCTAGCTCCTACAATGAGCAGTTCTTC
CDR3: CASSPSSYNEQFF

size: NA
D: NA
J: TRBJ1-5
V: TRBV7-9
DNA: TGTGCCAGCAGCCCCAGCCCCGGGCAGCCCCAGCATTTT
CDR3: CASSPSPGQPQHF

size: once
D: TRBD2
J: TRBJ2-7
V: TRBV27
DNA: TGTGCCAGCCGCCGACCGGGACTAGCGGCCTACGAGCAGTACTTC
CDR3: CASRRPGLAAYEQYF

size: NA
D: NA
J: TRBJ2-7
V: TRBV19
DNA: TGTGCCAGTAGTATAGACCTAGCACAGGGTTTGCACTACGAGCAGTACTTC
CDR3: CASSIDLAQGLHYEQYF

size: NA
D: TRBD1
J: TRBJ1-1
V: TRBV27
DNA: TGTGCCAGCAGCCTAGACAGGGGAGGAGGAACTGAAGCTTTCTTT
CDR3: CASSLDRGGGTEAFF

size: NA
D: TRBD1
J: TRBJ2-2
V: TRBV5-1
DNA: TGCGCCAGCAGCTTGGAGACAGGGCTCACCGGGGAGCTGTTTTTT
CDR3: CASSLETGLTGELFF

size: NA
D: TRBD2
J: TRBJ2-5
V: TRBV27
DNA: TGTGCCACCCGCGGGATTAGCGGGCTTTTCGGGACCCAGTACTTC
CDR3: CATRGISGLFGTQYF

size: NA
D: TRBD1
J: TRBJ2-1
V: TRBV7-3
DNA: TGTGCCAGCAGCTTAATACCAGGGGGCCATGAGCAGTTCTTC
CDR3: CASSLIPGGHEQFF

size: NA
D: NA
J: TRBJ2-3
V: TRBV13
DNA: TGTGCCACCTCAGACCGGGAAAGCACAGATACGCAGTATTTT
CDR3: CATSDRESTDTQYF

size: once
D: TRBD1
J: TRBJ1-2
V: TRBV5-1
DNA: TGCGCCAGCAGCCGGACAGGGTTCCGCATATGGTTC
CDR3: CASSRTGFRIWF

size: few
D: TRBD2
J: TRBJ2-1
V: TRBV6-4
DNA: TGTGCCAGCAGTCTCGGGACTAGCGGGAATGAGCAGTTCTTC
CDR3: CASSLGTSGNEQFF

size: NA
D: NA
J: TRBJ2-2
V: TRBV4-2
DNA: TGTGCCAGCAGCCAAGATGAGAGCGGGACCGGGGAGCTGTTTTTT
CDR3: CASSQDESGTGELFF

size: NA
D: NA
J: TRBJ1-1
V: TRBV5-1
DNA: TGCGCCAGCAGGGAGACGGAAATGAACACTGAAGCTTTCTTT
CDR3: CASRETEMNTEAFF

size: NA
D: NA
J: TRBJ2-7
V: TRBV19
DNA: TGTGCCAGTAGTATAGCGCGAAGCTCCTACGAGCAGTACTTC
CDR3: CASSIARSSYEQYF

size: NA
D: NA
J: TRBJ2-1
V: TRBV20-1
DNA: TGCAGTGCTAGGGAGGAAGATGAGCAGTTCTTC
CDR3: CSAREEDEQFF

size: few
D: NA
J: TRBJ1-2
V: TRBV10-3
DNA: TGTGCCATCAGTCGCCGGGACAAGATCCCTCACTATGGCTACACCTTC
CDR3: CAISRRDKIPHYGYTF

size: NA
D: NA
J: TRBJ2-3
V: TRBV4-1
DNA: TGCGCCAGCAGCCCCCGGGTAGCGGATAGCACAGATACGCAGTATTTT
CDR3: CASSPRVADSTDTQYF

size: NA
D: NA
J: TRBJ1-3
V: TRBV9
DNA: TGTGCCAGCAGCGATCCAGGGTACTCTGGAAACACCATATATTTT
CDR3: CASSDPGYSGNTIYF

size: NA
D: NA
J: TRBJ1-4
V: TRBV6-5
DNA: TGTGCCAGCGGGCCAACTAATGAAAAACTGTTTTTT
CDR3: CASGPTNEKLFF

size: NA
D: NA
J: TRBJ1-2
V: TRBV19
DNA: TGTGCCAGTAGTATAGCTGACAGCAGTCGCCTTGTTGGAATTGGCTACACCTTC
CDR3: CASSIADSSRLVGIGYTF

size: NA
D: NA
J: TRBJ2-1
V: TRBV29-1
DNA: TGCAGCGTTGAGAGGAGGGACAATGAGCAGTTCTTC
CDR3: CSVERRDNEQFF

size: NA
D: TRBD1
J: TRBJ1-1
V: TRBV12-5
DNA: TGTGCTAGTGGTCCCGGGACAGGTACATGGACGGACACTGAAGCTTTCTTT
CDR3: CASGPGTGTWTDTEAFF

size: once
D: TRBD1
J: TRBJ1-1
V: TRBV6-1
DNA: TGTGCCACCTCTGACAGGGTGGGTGAAGCTTTCTTT
CDR3: CATSDRVGEAFF

size: large
D: TRBD2
J: TRBJ2-7
V: TRBV9
DNA: TGTGCCAGCAGCCCTATGACTAGCGGTGGGTCCTACGAGCAGTACTTC
CDR3: CASSPMTSGGSYEQYF

size: NA
D: TRBD2
J: TRBJ2-3
V: TRBV9
DNA: TGTGCCAGCAGCGTCGGGGGCGGGGGGAGGTCGCAGTATTTT
CDR3: CASSVGGGGRSQYF

size: NA
D: NA
J: TRBJ2-5
V: TRBV5-1
DNA: TGCGCCAGCAATAGCCCCACGGAAGAGCAGTACTTC
CDR3: CASNSPTEEQYF

size: NA
D: TRBD2
J: TRBJ2-3
V: TRBV5-4
DNA: TGTGCCAGCAGCTTGGGCAGTAGCGGGGGGGGAGATACGCAGTATTTT
CDR3: CASSLGSSGGGDTQYF

size: NA
D: TRBD1
J: TRBJ2-1
V: TRBV19
DNA: TGTGCCAGTAGTACCCTACAGGGGACCTACAATGAGCAGTTCTTC
CDR3: CASSTLQGTYNEQFF

size: NA
D: TRBD1
J: TRBJ2-5
V: TRBV2
DNA: TGTGCCAGCAGAGGACAGGGGCCCGCGTACCAAGAGACCCAGTACTTC
CDR3: CASRGQGPAYQETQYF

size: NA
D: NA
J: TRBJ1-5
V: TRBV28
DNA: TGTGCCACCTCGGGGGGCTACTTTCGGGAGCCCCAGCATTTT
CDR3: CATSGGYFREPQHF

size: NA
D: NA
J: TRBJ2-1
V: TRBV4-3
DNA: TGCGCCAGCAGCCTTTCCAGGGTTCCGGGCAATGAGCAGTTCTTC
CDR3: CASSLSRVPGNEQFF

size: NA
D: NA
J: TRBJ1-6
V: TRBV6-5
DNA: TGTGCCAGCAGACCCGACAGAAGTAATTCACCCCTCCACTTT
CDR3: CASRPDRSNSPLHF

size: NA
D: TRBD1
J: TRBJ1-2
V: TRBV6-1
DNA: TGTGCCAGCACCCCCCGGGGCAGGGGGTTGAGTAGCTACACCTTC
CDR3: CASTPRGRGLSSYTF

size: NA
D: TRBD1
J: TRBJ1-4
V: TRBV19
DNA: TGTGCCAGTAGTACCCCCAACAGGGGAAGGTGGCAGAAACTGTTTTTT
CDR3: CASSTPNRGRWQKLFF

size: NA
D: TRBD2
J: TRBJ2-3
V: TRBV6-4
DNA: TGTGCCAGCAGTTTGACTAGCGGGAGCACAGATACGCAGTATTTT
CDR3: CASSLTSGSTDTQYF

size: NA
D: NA
J: TRBJ2-3
V: TRBV5-5
DNA: TGTGCCAGCAGCTTCTCGTTGGGGCCAGATACGCAGTATTTT
CDR3: CASSFSLGPDTQYF

size: NA
D: NA
J: TRBJ2-5
V: TRBV27
DNA: TGTGCCAGCAGTAACCAGGCCGGAGAGACCCAGTACTTC
CDR3: CASSNQAGETQYF

size: NA
D: NA
J: TRBJ2-4
V: TRBV13
DNA: TGTGCCAGCAGCTTCCAGGGAGCCAAAAACATTCAGTACTTC
CDR3: CASSFQGAKNIQYF

size: NA
D: NA
J: TRBJ2-7
V: TRBV2
DNA: TGTGCCAGCATTGAGGGGACTGGGCTGTACGAGCAGTACTTC
CDR3: CASIEGTGLYEQYF

size: NA
D: TRBD1
J: TRBJ1-6
V: TRBV9
DNA: TGTGCCAGCAGCTCCGGACAGGGGGTACGCTCACCCCTCCACTTT
CDR3: CASSSGQGVRSPLHF

size: NA
D: TRBD1
J: TRBJ2-7
V: TRBV28
DNA: TGTGCCAGCACCGCCGGGACAGGGCTCTACGAGCAGTACTTC
CDR3: CASTAGTGLYEQYF

size: NA
D: NA
J: TRBJ2-7
V: TRBV10-3
DNA: TGTGCCACCAGCAGGGGGGACTACGAGCAGTACTTC
CDR3: CATSRGDYEQYF

size: NA
D: NA
J: TRBJ2-7
V: TRBV15
DNA: TGTGCCACCAGCAGAGTCCCTTCTCCTCTCGAGCAGTACTTC
CDR3: CATSRVPSPLEQYF

size: NA
D: NA
J: TRBJ2-7
V: TRBV6-1
DNA: TGTGCCAGCAGTGAAATTGGCAGGGTATCACCCTACGAGCAGTACTTC
CDR3: CASSEIGRVSPYEQYF

size: NA
D: NA
J: TRBJ2-7
V: TRBV19
DNA: TGTGCCAGTAGTATAGTCGCGGGAACCGTCGGCGAGCAGTACTTC
CDR3: CASSIVAGTVGEQYF

size: large
D: TRBD1
J: TRBJ1-5
V: TRBV7-8
DNA: TGTGCCAGCAGCTCCTTCAGGGGGCGGCCCCAGCATTTT
CDR3: CASSSFRGRPQHF

size: NA
D: TRBD1
J: TRBJ1-4
V: TRBV5-4
DNA: TGTGCCAGCAGCTCGGGCCGGGACAGGGTGAGGACTAATGAAAAACTGTTTTTT
CDR3: CASSSGRDRVRTNEKLFF

size: NA
D: NA
J: TRBJ1-3
V: TRBV11-2
DNA: TGTGCCAGCAGCTTCGGAGCTGGAAACACCATATATTTT
CDR3: CASSFGAGNTIYF

size: NA
D: NA
J: TRBJ1-2
V: TRBV28
DNA: TGTGCCAGCCATTCCGGGGAGTGGGATGGCTACACCTTC
CDR3: CASHSGEWDGYTF

size: NA
D: NA
J: TRBJ2-7
V: TRBV5-6
DNA: TGTGCCAGCAGCTTATGGGACACAGGAAATGACGAGCAGTACTTC
CDR3: CASSLWDTGNDEQYF

size: NA
D: TRBD2
J: TRBJ2-3
V: TRBV11-1
DNA: TGTGCCAGCAGCTTCTACGGGGGGGCCACAGATACGCAGTATTTT
CDR3: CASSFYGGATDTQYF

size: NA
D: NA
J: TRBJ1-3
V: TRBV6-1
DNA: TGTGCCAGCAGTGAAGAGCACGGTAGCTCTGGAAACACCATATATTTT
CDR3: CASSEEHGSSGNTIYF